By share of the sample, the clone carrying this T cell receptor (beta chain) is medium-sized. Its antigen remains unknown. BIOMED2 TRB-A/B primer pools were used in multiplex TRB PCR. One entry per CDR3 protein, called by TCRdb with MiXCR from the multiplex PCR reads. The profile shows 6,500 to 10,000 distinct CDR3 sequences, approximately 30% of them singletons. From blood, about 240-550 ng of genomic DNA served as TRB template. This sample was taken from a study of T and B cells in COVID-19 patients. Looking at the study overall: COVID-19 patients gave peripheral blood either during active infection or after recovery. Critical illness requiring mechanical ventilation or extracorporeal membrane oxygenation affected about 60% of the 20 active-infection patients.

J lost 3 bases, V lost 4 bases, and 14 bases had no gene match. CDR3 length: 18 amino acids. Germline V CDR1 and CDR2: LNHDA, SQIVND (reference sequence). Study-wide points: Patients with COVID-19 reportedly showed strongly skewed T cell receptor beta variable and joining gene usage. At recovery TRB diversity and richness exceeded healthy donors, after highly clonal active COVID-19 repertoires.

The TCR originated in a human donor with active COVID-19. The chain has TRBV19 and TRBJ2-3; TRBD1 matches at 9 bases. The sequencing sample was made of blood. As DNA, the CDR3 is TGTGCCAGTAGTAAAAGGGATGGGACAGGGCATAGTACAGATACGCAGTATTTT. This translates into CASSKRDGTGHSTDTQYF. Complete variable domain (other parts from reference TRBV19 and TRBJ2-3): DGGITQSPKYLFRKEGQNVTLSCEQNLNHDAMYWYRQDPGQGLRLIYYSQIVNDFQKGDIAEGYSVSREKKESFPLTVTSAQKNPTAFYLCASSKRDGTGHSTDTQYFGPGTRLTVL.